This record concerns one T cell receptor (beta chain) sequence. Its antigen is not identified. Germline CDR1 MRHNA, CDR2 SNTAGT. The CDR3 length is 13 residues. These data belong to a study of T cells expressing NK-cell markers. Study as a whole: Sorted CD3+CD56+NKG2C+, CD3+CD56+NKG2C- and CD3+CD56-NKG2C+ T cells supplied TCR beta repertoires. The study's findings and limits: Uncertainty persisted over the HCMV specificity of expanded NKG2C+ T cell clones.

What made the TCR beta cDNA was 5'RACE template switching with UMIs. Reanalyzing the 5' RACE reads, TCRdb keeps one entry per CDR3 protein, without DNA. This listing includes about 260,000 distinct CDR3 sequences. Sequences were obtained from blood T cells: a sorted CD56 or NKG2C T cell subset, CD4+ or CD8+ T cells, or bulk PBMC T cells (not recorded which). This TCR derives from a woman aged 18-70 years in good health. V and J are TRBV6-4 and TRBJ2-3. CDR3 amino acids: CARGRMNTDTQYF.